A single sample gave rise to the 28 T cell receptor beta chains below, sequenced in a study of siplizumab effects on memory and regulatory T cells (dated by TCRdb to the late 2010s). These receptors' targets are unknown. For approximately 6 days, cells in the mixed lymphocyte reaction were kept in coculture at 37 degrees C. Libraries came from the immunoSEQ multiplex PCR assay. As stored in TCRdb, this immuneACCESS dataset retains in-frame rearrangements with V and J assigned. A fraction of the clones does not appear; measured against another copy, unresolved V genes explain less than half of the discrepancy, and the remainder lacks a known reason. Counted in this sample were 15,000 to 20,000 clones; more than 35% of them appeared once. Roughly 5.3% of the sample rests with the top ten. Sequenced sample: CFSE-low (dividing) CD4+ T cells sorted from an allogeneic mixed lymphocyte reaction. The source of these receptors is a human donor in good health; the cells came from an allogeneic mixed lymphocyte reaction.

This clone was found a few times. J is TRBJ1-5 and V is TRBV6-1; D is undetermined. Germline assignment: CDR1 MNHNS and CDR2 SASEGT. V was cut by 2 bases and J by 7 bases, with 12 bases left in between. This CDR3 is 14 amino acids long. CDR3 sequence: CASSELGFFQPQHF. The CDR3 DNA is TGTGCCAGCAGTGAACTGGGGTTCTTCCAGCCCCAGCATTTT.

The chain has TRBV12-5 and TRBJ2-7, with TRBD1 matching 7 bases. The CDR3 sequence is 13 residues long. J was trimmed by 3 bases and V by 5 bases; bases with no gene match: 4. Germline assignment: CDR1 LGHNT and CDR2 FRNRAP. In DNA form, the CDR3 reads TGTGCTAGTGGTCTGACAGGGTACTACGAGCAGTACTTC. Protein product: CASGLTGYYEQYF. Looking up the rest from reference TRBV12-5 and TRBJ2-7 gives the full variable domain: DARVTQTPRHKVTEMGQEVTMRCQPILGHNTVFWYRQTMMQGLELLAYFRNRAPLDDSGMPKDRFSAEMPDATLATLKIQPSEPRDSAVYFCASGLTGYYEQYFGPGTRLTVT.

This clone was detected only a few times. V is TRBV6-1 and J is TRBJ2-7, with a tentative D call TRBD1 (6 bases). Germline CDR1 MNHNS, CDR2 SASEGT. The CDR3 covers 12 residues. V lost 4 bases to trimming and J lost 3 bases, with 7 bases between them. This CDR3 reads CASSADSYEQYF. As DNA, the CDR3 is TGTGCCAGCAGTGCGGACAGCTACGAGCAGTACTTC.

The rearrangement uses TRBV7-6 and TRBJ2-3; 12 nucleotides align to TRBD2. The CDR3 runs to 16 residues. Germline trimming cut 4 bases from V and 8 bases from J; bases unmatched to any gene: 10. The germline V gene has CDR1 SGHVS and CDR2 FNYEAQ. Written as DNA, the CDR3 is TGTGCCAGCAGCTCCCTAGCGGGGGGGCAAATTGGTACGCAGTATTTT. Protein sequence: CASSSLAGGQIGTQYF.

The chain is built from TRBV28 and TRBJ1-4; no clear D gene. Germline V gene data show CDR1 as MDHEN and CDR2 as SYDVKM. This CDR3 spans 15 amino acids. V gave up 1 base and J gave up 5 bases, with 11 bases separating them. The CDR3 DNA follows: TGTGCCAGCAGTTTATTTCGGGCATCCAATGAAAAACTGTTTTTT. Residues: CASSLFRASNEKLFF.

There are a few counts of this clone. The V and J genes are TRBV5-5 and TRBJ1-5; D call uncertain. Germline V gene lookup returns CDR1 SGHKS and CDR2 YYEKEE (reference sequence). Trimming cost V 3 bases and J 0 bases, with 4 bases left between them. This CDR3 region has 13 residues. CDR3 nucleotide sequence: TGTGCCAGCAGCTACGATAGCAATCAGCCCCAGCATTTT. Its translation is CASSYDSNQPQHF.

This clone was observed once. V usage is TRBV6-5 and J usage is TRBJ1-2; 7 nucleotides align to TRBD1. V lost 0 bases and J lost 5; bases outside the gene matches: 3. Germline lookup yields CDR1 MNHEY and CDR2 SVGAGI. The CDR3 length is 14 residues. CDR3 amino acids: CASSYSRDSYGYTF. The CDR3 region has the DNA TGTGCCAGCAGTTACTCCCGGGACAGTTATGGCTACACCTTC.

This clone ranks as medium-sized. The J gene is TRBJ1-6, the V gene TRBV9, with 7 bases that match TRBD1. The CDR3 is 15 residues long. J gave up 8 bases and V 4 bases, and 9 bases lay outside the gene matches. Germline CDR1 reads SGDLS; CDR2 reads YYNGEE. As DNA, the CDR3 is TGTGCCAGCAGCCCCCCGGGACAGTCTTATTCACCCCTCCACTTT. Amino acids: CASSPPGQSYSPLHF.

The chain is built from TRBV6-5 and TRBJ1-5, with D maybe TRBD1 (6 bases). CDR1 and CDR2 from the germline V gene are MNHEY and SVGAGI. This CDR3 region has 13 residues. Trimming cost V 8 bases and J 7 bases, with 15 bases left between them. The CDR3 DNA reads TGTGCCAGCCAGAGGGGGGGTGGGCAGCCCCAGCATTTT. It codes for CASQRGGGQPQHF.

The DNA for the CDR3 is TGTGCCAGTAGTATAGCTCGGACGGATACACAAAACATTCAGTACTTC. Amino acids: CASSIARTDTQNIQYF. This rearrangement joins TRBV19 to TRBJ2-4; no definite D call. Trimming removed 1 base from V and 5 bases from J, with 15 bases in between. The CDR3 consists of 16 residues. Germline CDR1 and CDR2: LNHDA and SQIVND (reference sequence).

V gene TRBV5-1 combines with J gene TRBJ1-5; D is unclear. V was clipped by 4 bases and J by 0 bases, with 14 bases between them. Germline V gives CDR1 SGHRS, CDR2 YFSETQ. This CDR3 has 16 amino acids. Written as DNA, the CDR3 is TGCGCCAGCAGCCCCGGACGGATAAATAGCAATCAGCCCCAGCATTTT. Translation gives CASSPGRINSNQPQHF.

This clone counts as medium-sized. This chain uses TRBV5-1 with TRBJ1-1; 8 bases match TRBD1. The trim removed 6 bases at V and 6 bases at J, leaving 7 bases unmatched. This CDR3 contains 13 residues. CDR1 and CDR2 (germline): SGHRS, YFSETQ. The CDR3 here is CASTDQQGAEAFF. The CDR3 bases are TGCGCCAGCACCGACCAACAGGGGGCTGAAGCTTTCTTT.

J is TRBJ1-2 and V is TRBV28; possibly TRBD1 for D (6 bases). V shed 1 base and J shed 2 bases, with 17 bases lying between them. Germline lookup yields CDR1 MDHEN and CDR2 SYDVKM. This CDR3 has 17 amino acids. The CDR3 coding sequence is TGTGCCAGCAGTTTATCGACAGGTGCTGGGGGAAACTATGGCTACACCTTC. It yields the protein CASSLSTGAGGNYGYTF.

The table lists this clone with a count of one. V usage is TRBV19 and J usage is TRBJ2-5; D possibly corresponds to TRBD1 (6 bases). From germline, CDR1 is LNHDA and CDR2 SQIVND (reference sequence). Trimming removed 3 bases at V and 4 bases at J, with 18 bases between. The CDR3 contains 16 residues. CDR3 nucleotides: TGTGCCAGTAGTATGGGTTGGGGGCGTCTCCCAGAGACCCAGTACTTC. This codes for CASSMGWGRLPETQYF.

This chain joins TRBV5-4 and TRBJ1-4; D call uncertain. From germline, CDR1 is SGHNT and CDR2 YYREEE (reference sequence). The CDR3 has 14 residues. The V end was cut by 1 base, the J end by 3 bases, with 7 bases between. The CDR3 DNA reads TGTGCCAGCAGCTTGTTGGGAGCTAATGAAAAACTGTTTTTT. Its translation is CASSLLGANEKLFF.

This chain connects TRBV30 to TRBJ2-4; possible D gene TRBD2, 5 bases. The CDR3 runs to 13 residues. The V gene lost 3 bases and the J gene lost 6 bases, with 12 bases spanning the gap. CDR1 is GTSNPN, CDR2 SVGIG, per germline (reference sequence). The CDR3, as DNA: TGTGCCTGGAGGTATCCGGGAACAAACATTCAGTACTTC. As protein: CAWRYPGTNIQYF.

This chain connects TRBV5-1 to TRBJ2-5; unclear D gene. Trimming took 2 bases from V and 2 from J, leaving 10 bases between them. Germline CDR1 and CDR2: SGHRS and YFSETQ. The CDR3 runs 14 residues. CDR3 sequence: CASSFAASQETQYF. CDR3 nucleotide sequence: TGCGCCAGCAGCTTTGCCGCCAGTCAAGAGACCCAGTACTTC. The variable domain in full, completed from reference TRBV5-1 and TRBJ2-5, reads KAGVTQTPRYLIKTRGQQVTLSCSPISGHRSVSWYQQTPGQGLQFLFEYFSETQRNKGNFPGRFSGRQFSNSRSEMNVSTLELGDSALYLCASSFAASQETQYFGPGTRLLVL.

This sequence joins TRBV29-1 and TRBJ1-2; 10 positions match TRBD1. Germline V CDR1 and CDR2: SQVTM, ANQGSEA. Trimming cost V 4 bases and J 5 bases; bases outside gene matches: 1. This CDR3 has 12 amino acids. CDR3 residues: CSVGGQGYGYTF. For the CDR3, the DNA is TGCAGCGTTGGGGGACAGGGGTATGGCTACACCTTC.

This chain uses TRBV7-3 with TRBJ2-1; D not resolved. The ends were cut back, 5 bases at V and 0 bases at J, with 11 bases in the middle. CDR1 is SGHTA and CDR2 is FQGTGA in the germline V gene. The CDR3 is 15 residues long. CDR3 sequence: CASSPLGGSYNEQFF. CDR3 in DNA: TGTGCCAGCAGCCCACTCGGCGGCTCCTACAATGAGCAGTTCTTC.

This chain connects TRBV10-3 to TRBJ1-2, with 8 bases that match TRBD1. Looked up from germline, CDR1 is ENHRY and CDR2 is SYGVKD. This CDR3 region has 13 residues. V lost 10 bases and J lost 2; bases outside the gene matches: 6. In nucleotides, the CDR3 is TGTGCCACGCAGACAGGGGCAAACTATGGCTACACCTTC. It codes for CATQTGANYGYTF.

The CDR3 DNA sequence: TGTGCCAGCAGCTTACCCCATGGCGAGACCCAGTACTTC. Its translation: CASSLPHGETQYF. V gene TRBV7-3 combines with J gene TRBJ2-5; D is undetermined. The germline V and J ends were trimmed by 2 bases and 5 bases, with 9 bases remaining between them. Germline V CDR1 and CDR2: SGHTA, FQGTGA. This CDR3 comprises 13 residues.

This clone was seen only a few times. This chain uses TRBV25-1 with TRBJ2-5; tentatively, D is TRBD1 (5 bases). Trimming took 6 bases from V and 5 from J, leaving 13 bases between them. The CDR3 sequence is 13 residues long. CDR1 MGHDK and CDR2 SYGVNS come from the germline V gene. CDR3 nucleotide sequence: TGTGCCAGCAGAACGCAGGGTGTGGAGACCCAGTACTTC. Its protein is CASRTQGVETQYF.

This clone was found a few times. V and J are TRBV6-5 and TRBJ1-2, with TRBD1 as a possible D gene (5 bases). Germline-derived CDR1 and CDR2 are MNHEY and SVGAGI. V lost 6 bases and J lost 3, with 14 bases in between. The CDR3 totals 14 residues. This CDR3 is CASSLSGADYGYTF. The CDR3 nucleotides are TGTGCCAGCAGCTTATCTGGGGCAGACTATGGCTACACCTTC.

V and J are TRBV19 and TRBJ1-5; D ambiguous. The V end lost 10 bases, the J end lost 6 bases, and 16 bases lay between the germline ends. Looked up from germline, CDR1 is LNHDA and CDR2 is SQIVND (reference sequence). This CDR3 has 13 residues. The CDR3 region is CATSRGLGQPQHF. The CDR3 region has the DNA TGTGCCACTAGCCGGGGATTAGGTCAGCCCCAGCATTTT.

The V and J genes are TRBV2 and TRBJ1-1; unclear D gene. V shed 3 bases and J shed 10 bases, with 12 bases lying between them. This CDR3 is built from 12 residues. Germline CDR1 reads SNHLY; CDR2 reads FYNNEI. CDR3 sequence reads: CASSDSGRRAFF. DNA for the CDR3: TGTGCCAGCAGTGATTCTGGGCGTAGAGCTTTCTTT.

This clone turned up a few times. The chain links TRBV19 to TRBJ2-7; maybe TRBD2 (5 bases). The CDR3 totals 16 residues. V was clipped by 3 bases and J by 3 bases, with 18 bases between them. Germline assignment: CDR1 LNHDA and CDR2 SQIVND (reference sequence). The CDR3 loop is CASSIAGPVGNYEQYF. CDR3 nucleotides: TGTGCCAGTAGTATCGCGGGCCCCGTCGGGAACTACGAGCAGTACTTC.

This clone was detected a few times. This chain joins TRBV10-3 and TRBJ1-1, with D perhaps matching TRBD1 (6 bases). Germline CDR1 ENHRY, CDR2 SYGVKD. The CDR3 consists of 12 residues. V gave up 5 bases and J gave up 7 bases, with 11 bases separating them. This CDR3 is CAISSPDSEAFF. CDR3 DNA sequence: TGTGCCATCAGTTCGCCGGACAGTGAAGCTTTCTTT.

By share of the sample, this clone is medium-sized (0.01 to 0.1%). The chain links TRBV6-6 to TRBJ2-5; 7 bases line up with TRBD1. The CDR3 has 15 residues. Germline CDR1 MNHNY, CDR2 SVGAGI (reference sequence). Losses at the gene ends were 5 bases for V and 0 bases for J; bases not matched to a gene: 6. CDR3 amino acids: CASSRTGMYQETQYF. The CDR3 bases are TGTGCCAGCAGTCGGACAGGAATGTACCAAGAGACCCAGTACTTC.